A selection of T cell receptor beta chains follows, all from one sample in a study of cytotoxic CD8 clonotypes in ibrutinib-treated CLL. Libraries were prepared by immunoSEQ multiplex PCR; TCRdb keeps only in-frame clonotypes and omits some of them. This table has about 160,000 clones, 70% to 90% appearing once. Source: PBMCs, taken at disease progression, from a patient treated with ibrutinib. Receptor source: a human donor with chronic lymphocytic leukemia. The CDR3 runs from the conserved cysteine through the conserved F or W. D genes are given only for firm matches. Clone sizes are given selectively: once, few, many, or a class where the clone is expanded.

TRBV30	NA	NA	TRBJ1-1	CAWSPPPGRALMNTEAFF	TGTGCCTGGAGTCCGCCTCCAGGGAGGGCCCTTATGAACACTGAAGCTTTCTTT
TRBV5-6	NA	NA	TRBJ2-1	CASSLGWDGSAYNEQFF	TGTGCCAGCAGCTTGGGGTGGGACGGGAGCGCCTACAATGAGCAGTTCTTC
TRBV30	TRBD1	NA	TRBJ2-7	CAWSVLMTGGNEQYF	TGTGCCTGGAGTGTACTTATGACAGGGGGCAACGAGCAGTACTTC
TRBV2	NA	few	TRBJ1-1	CASSGQISTQTEAFF	TGTGCCAGCAGTGGACAGATTAGTACTCAGACTGAAGCTTTCTTT
TRBV6-1	TRBD1	NA	TRBJ1-2	CASTPQKLGTANTF	TGTGCCAGCACTCCTCAGAAGTTGGGGACAGCAAACACCTTC
TRBV27	NA	NA	TRBJ2-7	CASSLKAGAHEQYF	TGTGCCAGCAGTTTAAAGGCAGGGGCACACGAGCAGTACTTC
TRBV6-1	TRBD1	NA	TRBJ2-7	CACSNRGYEQYF	TGTGCATGTAGTAACAGGGGCTACGAGCAGTACTTC
TRBV5-4	TRBD1	once	TRBJ2-7	CASSLGGQGTYEQYF	TGTGCCAGCAGCTTGGGTGGACAGGGTACCTACGAGCAGTACTTC
TRBV15	NA	NA	TRBJ1-2	CATSREDGTNYGYTF	TGTGCCACCAGCAGAGAAGACGGAACTAACTATGGCTACACCTTC
TRBV5-1	NA	NA	TRBJ2-5	CASSYTSLDQYF	TGCGCCAGCAGCTATACGAGCCTTGACCAGTACTTC
TRBV9	NA	once	TRBJ2-7	CASSVEPPPSCEQYF	TGTGCCAGCAGCGTAGAACCACCTCCGTCTTGCGAGCAGTACTTC
TRBV13	NA	NA	TRBJ2-1	CASSLGRSLDNEQFF	TGTGCCAGCAGCTTAGGCCGGTCGCTCGACAATGAGCAGTTCTTC
TRBV11-3	NA	NA	TRBJ1-3	CASSLWGSGGNTIYF	TGTGCCAGCAGCTTATGGGGATCGGGTGGAAACACCATATATTTT
TRBV6-5	TRBD1	NA	TRBJ2-1	CASSYSRTGAVHEQFF	TGTGCCAGCAGTTACTCCCGGACAGGGGCAGTGCATGAGCAGTTCTTC
TRBV2	NA	once	TRBJ2-2	CASSEIGLVGRSRSGELFF	TGTGCCAGCAGTGAAATTGGGTTGGTGGGACGGAGTAGGTCCGGGGAGCTGTTTTTT
TRBV28	NA	NA	TRBJ2-5	CASSTWRTGETQYF	TGTGCCAGCAGTACATGGAGAACTGGGGAGACCCAGTACTTC
TRBV11-3	TRBD2	NA	TRBJ2-3	CASSSPPILAGEGDTQYF	TGTGCCAGCAGCTCGCCCCCGATCCTAGCGGGAGAGGGAGATACGCAGTATTTT
TRBV29-1	TRBD2	once	TRBJ2-7	CSVGTSGNYEQYF	TGCAGCGTTGGTACTAGCGGTAACTACGAGCAGTACTTC
TRBV7-6	TRBD2	NA	TRBJ2-7	CASSFTSVGEQYF	TGTGCCAGCAGCTTTACTAGCGTAGGCGAGCAGTACTTC
TRBV11-3	NA	NA	TRBJ2-7	CASSLDSYEQYF	TGTGCCAGCAGCTTAGACAGCTACGAGCAGTACTTC
TRBV2	NA	NA	TRBJ2-3	CASSDWKAGSTDTQYF	TGTGCCAGCAGTGATTGGAAGGCAGGCAGCACAGATACGCAGTATTTT
TRBV19	NA	few	TRBJ1-4	CASSIPGATANEKLFF	TGTGCCAGTAGTATTCCGGGGGCGACTGCTAATGAAAAACTGTTTTTT
TRBV5-1	TRBD2	few	TRBJ2-1	CASSLATLAGGGNEQFF	TGCGCCAGCAGCTTGGCCACACTAGCGGGAGGAGGCAATGAGCAGTTCTTC
TRBV11-3	NA	NA	TRBJ2-3	CASSLTWDTDTQYF	TGTGCCAGCAGCTTAACCTGGGACACAGATACGCAGTATTTT
TRBV9	TRBD1	NA	TRBJ1-1	CASSVQGQGWTEAFF	TGTGCCAGCAGCGTCCAAGGACAGGGGTGGACTGAAGCTTTCTTT
TRBV4-2	TRBD2	NA	TRBJ2-1	CASSQHLAGDYNEQFF	TGTGCCAGCAGCCAACACCTAGCGGGAGACTACAATGAGCAGTTCTTC
TRBV5-1	NA	NA	TRBJ1-2	CASSLGSSGYTF	TGCGCCAGCAGCTTAGGGAGTTCTGGCTACACCTTC
TRBV27	TRBD1	NA	TRBJ1-6	CASSSRDRGNSPLHF	TGTGCCAGCAGTTCTCGGGACAGGGGCAATTCACCCCTCCACTTT
TRBV30	NA	once	TRBJ1-3	CAWSENIGTIYF	TGTGCCTGGAGCGAGAACATTGGAACCATATATTTT
TRBV7-9	NA	NA	TRBJ1-1	CASSLRRDTEAFF	TGTGCCAGCAGCTTACGTCGGGACACTGAAGCTTTCTTT
TRBV5-1	TRBD2	NA	TRBJ2-7	CASSYIAGLTYEQYF	TGCGCCAGCAGCTACATAGCGGGACTAACCTACGAGCAGTACTTC
TRBV19	TRBD2	NA	TRBJ2-1	CASSSGTSVYNEQFF	TGTGCCAGTAGTTCCGGGACTAGCGTTTACAATGAGCAGTTCTTC
TRBV7-3	TRBD2	few	TRBJ2-3	CASSWTRTDTQYF	TGTGCCAGCAGCTGGACTAGGACAGATACGCAGTATTTT
TRBV28	NA	few	TRBJ1-1	CASSLSPGRSEAFF	TGTGCCAGCAGTTTAAGTCCGGGCAGATCTGAAGCTTTCTTT
TRBV6-5	NA	NA	TRBJ2-1	CASSYSREHSYNEQFF	TGTGCCAGCAGTTACTCGAGGGAACACTCCTACAATGAGCAGTTCTTC
TRBV7-9	NA	NA	TRBJ1-1	CASRDFINRAEAFF	TGTGCCAGCAGAGACTTTATTAACAGGGCTGAAGCTTTCTTT
TRBV18	NA	once	TRBJ1-2	CASSPVAGRGNYGYTF	TGTGCCAGCTCACCAGTGGCAGGGCGGGGGAACTATGGCTACACCTTC
TRBV9	NA	NA	TRBJ1-3	CASAPGGGSGNTIYF	TGTGCCAGCGCCCCCGGCGGGGGCTCTGGAAACACCATATATTTT
TRBV28	NA	NA	TRBJ2-7	CASSSTGVGYEQYF	TGTGCCAGCAGTTCTACGGGGGTCGGATACGAGCAGTACTTC
TRBV6-6	TRBD1	NA	TRBJ2-2	CASSLPGQGIGELFF	TGTGCCAGCAGTTTACCCGGACAGGGAATCGGGGAGCTGTTTTTT
TRBV28	NA	NA	TRBJ1-1	CATLDPGLNTEAFF	TGTGCCACCCTAGATCCGGGATTGAACACTGAAGCTTTCTTT
TRBV11-2	NA	NA	TRBJ2-7	CASSLGFGEFAYEQYF	TGTGCCAGCAGCTTAGGTTTCGGGGAATTTGCCTACGAGCAGTACTTC
TRBV6-1	TRBD1	NA	TRBJ2-7	CASSETPGQGNEQYF	TGTGCCAGCAGTGAAACCCCGGGACAGGGTAACGAGCAGTACTTC
TRBV30	NA	NA	TRBJ1-4	CAWSALEKLFF	TGTGCCTGGAGCGCCCTCGAAAAACTGTTTTTT
TRBV19	NA	few	TRBJ1-2	CASSIQGLYGYTF	TGTGCCAGTAGTATACAGGGACTTTATGGCTACACCTTC
TRBV11-3	NA	once	TRBJ2-7	CASSAGSSYEQYF	TGTGCCAGCAGCGCCGGGAGCTCCTACGAGCAGTACTTC
TRBV28	NA	NA	TRBJ2-1	CASTNGGFETNEQFF	TGTGCCAGCACCAACGGGGGTTTTGAGACCAATGAGCAGTTCTTC
TRBV19	TRBD1	NA	TRBJ2-1	CASSPNRDRGFRYNEQFF	TGTGCCAGTAGTCCAAACCGGGACAGGGGTTTTCGTTACAATGAGCAGTTCTTC
TRBV19	NA	once	TRBJ2-1	CASSIVISRYNEQFF	TGTGCCAGTAGTATTGTGATATCGCGCTACAATGAGCAGTTCTTC
TRBV9	TRBD2	NA	TRBJ2-2	CASSARGGLTGELFF	TGTGCCAGCAGCGCGCGCGGGGGGTTGACCGGGGAGCTGTTTTTT